This TCR beta chain was captured in a study of blood T cell repertoires in COVID-19. This clone appeared once. Produced via immunoSEQ multiplex PCR; TCRdb's table is partial and in-frame only. The table shows over 35,000 clones, with about 86% occurring only once. The sequence was collected from a man aged 40-49 years with COVID-19, enrolled during active disease. Material for sequencing was peripheral blood.

CDR3: CASSREAGWNEQFF. The DNA for the CDR3 is TGTGCCAGCAGTCGGGAGGCGGGGTGGAATGAGCAGTTCTTC. The rearrangement joins TRBV2 to TRBJ2-1; 7 bases agree with TRBD2. Trimming took 5 bases from V and 7 from J; bases not matched to a gene: 8. There are 14 residues in the CDR3. Germline-derived CDR1 and CDR2 are SNHLY and FYNNEI.